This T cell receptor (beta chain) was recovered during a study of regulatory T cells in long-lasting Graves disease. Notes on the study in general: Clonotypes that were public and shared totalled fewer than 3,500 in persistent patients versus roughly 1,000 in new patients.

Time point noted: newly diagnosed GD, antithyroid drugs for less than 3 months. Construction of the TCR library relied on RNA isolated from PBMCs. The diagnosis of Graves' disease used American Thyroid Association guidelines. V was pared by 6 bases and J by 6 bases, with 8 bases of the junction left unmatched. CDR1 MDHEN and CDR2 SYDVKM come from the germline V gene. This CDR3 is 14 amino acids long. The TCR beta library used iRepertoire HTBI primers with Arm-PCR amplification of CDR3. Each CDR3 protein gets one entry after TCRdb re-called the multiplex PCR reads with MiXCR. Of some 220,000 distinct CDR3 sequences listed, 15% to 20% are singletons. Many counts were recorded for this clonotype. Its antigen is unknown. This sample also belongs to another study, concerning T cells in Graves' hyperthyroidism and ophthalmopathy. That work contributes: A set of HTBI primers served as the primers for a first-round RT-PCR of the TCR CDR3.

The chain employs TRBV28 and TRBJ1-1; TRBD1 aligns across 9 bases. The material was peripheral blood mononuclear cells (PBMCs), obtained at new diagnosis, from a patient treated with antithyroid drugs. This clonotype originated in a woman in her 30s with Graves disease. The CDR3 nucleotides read TGTGCCAGCAGCCCCGGACAGGGGATCGCTGAAGCTTTCTTT. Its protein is CASSPGQGIAEAFF.